This T cell receptor (beta chain) was recovered during a study of cytomegalovirus exposure and HLA in healthy donors. Regarding this clone: Its antigen is still unknown.

Overall study findings and caveats: Both high specificity and high sensitivity reportedly marked the classifier's diagnosis of cytomegalovirus status. The authors later linked a missense DCLRE1C variant to TCR beta V- and J-gene trimming.

The PCR had 60 Vbeta and 13 Jbeta primers. Only in-frame clones appear in the TCRdb table, and some are missing; sequencing was by immunoSEQ multiplex PCR. The sample has some 82,000 clones. Germline-derived CDR1 and CDR2 are SGHRS and YFSETQ. The CDR3 has 14 amino acids. The V end was cut by 0 bases, the J end by 2 bases, with 9 bases between. The chain employs TRBV5-1 and TRBJ2-7; no clear D. The source material was PBMCs. The clonotype originates from a woman aged 25 to 39 in good health and CMV-seronegative. DNA for the CDR3: TGCGCCAGCAGCTTGGGCGGCAACGCCTACGAGCAGTACTTC. Residues: CASSLGGNAYEQYF.